Presented here are 4 T cell receptor beta chains from one specimen sequenced in a study of monozygotic twins with cystic fibrosis. Sequencing used immunoSEQ multiplex PCR; TCRdb keeps in-frame clones, though not all of them. The sample carries 34,000 or so clones, around 90% recorded once. The sample taken for sequencing was blood. Receptors originate from a girl aged 2-9 years with cystic fibrosis.

The chain recombines TRBV6-5 with TRBJ1-6, with no clear D. The CDR3 length is 14 residues. Trimming stripped 0 bases from V and 16 bases from J, with 16 bases between. Germline V lookup: CDR1 MNHEY, CDR2 SVGAGI. CDR3 in amino acids: CASSYSPPTSGLHF. In DNA, the CDR3 is TGTGCCAGCAGTTACTCCCCCCCCACCTCAGGTCTCCACTTT.

CDR3 sequence: CASSSSSVSYNSPLHF. The DNA of the CDR3 is TGTGCCAGCAGCTCGAGCTCAGTGTCCTATAATTCACCCCTCCACTTT. The gene calls are TRBV5-4 and TRBJ1-6, with unresolved D. The CDR3 covers 16 residues. The germline V and J ends were trimmed by 3 bases and 1 base, with 11 bases remaining between them. Per germline, CDR1 SGHNT and CDR2 YYREEE (reference sequence).

V is TRBV19 and J is TRBJ1-6, with 10 bases matching TRBD1. Looked up from germline, CDR1 is LNHDA and CDR2 is SQIVND (reference sequence). After removal of 7 bases from V and 9 bases from J, the junction contained 3 bases not matched to a gene. This CDR3 is built from 13 residues. CDR3 in DNA: TGTGCCAGTACCGGGACAGGGGTTTCACCCCTCCACTTT. This codes for CASTGTGVSPLHF.

The chain recombines TRBV11-2 with TRBJ1-2; D is uncertain. V lost 3 bases to trimming and J lost 0 bases, with 8 bases between them. The germline V gene encodes CDR1 SGHAT and CDR2 FQNNGV. The CDR3 is made up of 14 amino acids. The CDR3 is CASSLAATNYGYTF. The DNA of the CDR3 is TGTGCCAGCAGCTTGGCGGCTACTAACTATGGCTACACCTTC.